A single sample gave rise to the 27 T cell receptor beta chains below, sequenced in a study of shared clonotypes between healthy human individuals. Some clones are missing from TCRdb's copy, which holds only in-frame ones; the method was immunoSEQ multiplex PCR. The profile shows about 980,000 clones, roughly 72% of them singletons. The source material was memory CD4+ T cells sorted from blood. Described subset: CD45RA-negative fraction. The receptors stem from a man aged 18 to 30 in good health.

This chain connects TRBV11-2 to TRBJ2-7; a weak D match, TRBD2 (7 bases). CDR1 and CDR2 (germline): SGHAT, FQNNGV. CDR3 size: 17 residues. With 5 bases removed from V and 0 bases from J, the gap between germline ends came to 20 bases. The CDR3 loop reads CASSQGKGGSSSYEQYF. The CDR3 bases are TGTGCCAGCAGCCAGGGGAAGGGCGGGAGCAGCTCCTACGAGCAGTACTTC. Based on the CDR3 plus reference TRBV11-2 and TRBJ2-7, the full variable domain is EAGVAQSPRYKIIEKRQSVAFWCNPISGHATLYWYQQILGQGPKLLIQFQNNGVVDDSQLPKDRFSAERLKGVDSTLKIQPAKLEDSAVYLCASSQGKGGSSSYEQYFGPGTRLTVT.

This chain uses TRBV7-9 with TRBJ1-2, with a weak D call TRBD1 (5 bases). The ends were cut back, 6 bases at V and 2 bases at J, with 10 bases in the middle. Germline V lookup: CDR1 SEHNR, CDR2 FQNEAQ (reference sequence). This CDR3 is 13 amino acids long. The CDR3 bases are TGTGCCAGCAGGGGATCAGGGAACTATGGCTACACCTTC. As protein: CASRGSGNYGYTF.

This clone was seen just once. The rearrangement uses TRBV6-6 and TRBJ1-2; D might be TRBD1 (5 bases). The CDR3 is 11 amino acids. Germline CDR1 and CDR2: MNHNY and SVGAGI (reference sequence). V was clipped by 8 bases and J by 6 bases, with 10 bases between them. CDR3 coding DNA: TGTGCCAGCGGGGCTGCGAATGGCTACACCTTC. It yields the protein CASGAANGYTF.

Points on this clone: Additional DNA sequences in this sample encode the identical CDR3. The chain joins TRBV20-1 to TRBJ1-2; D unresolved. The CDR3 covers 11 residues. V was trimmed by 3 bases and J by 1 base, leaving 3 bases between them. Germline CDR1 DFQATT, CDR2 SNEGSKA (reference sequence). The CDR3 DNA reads TGCAGTGCTAGGGATAACTATGGCTACACCTTC. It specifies CSARDNYGYTF.

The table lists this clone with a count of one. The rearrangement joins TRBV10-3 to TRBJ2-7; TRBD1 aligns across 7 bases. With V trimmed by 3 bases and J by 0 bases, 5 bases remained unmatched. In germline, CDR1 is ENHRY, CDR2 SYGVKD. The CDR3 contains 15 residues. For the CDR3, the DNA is TGTGCCATCAGTGATGCCGGGACAGACTCCTACGAGCAGTACTTC. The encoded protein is CAISDAGTDSYEQYF.

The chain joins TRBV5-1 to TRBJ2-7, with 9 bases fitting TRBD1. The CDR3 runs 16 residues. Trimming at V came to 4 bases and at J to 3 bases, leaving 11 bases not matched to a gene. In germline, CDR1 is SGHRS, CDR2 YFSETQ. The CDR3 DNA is TGCGCCAGCAGCCGAGAGGGGACAGGGCATGGCTACGAGCAGTACTTC. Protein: CASSREGTGHGYEQYF.

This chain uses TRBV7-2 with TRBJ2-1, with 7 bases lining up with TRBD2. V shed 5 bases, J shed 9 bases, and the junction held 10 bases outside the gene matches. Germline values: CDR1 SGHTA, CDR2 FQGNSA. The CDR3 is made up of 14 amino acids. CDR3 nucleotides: TGTGCCAGCAGCGCATGGCGGGAGTCTGGTGAGCAGTTCTTC. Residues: CASSAWRESGEQFF.

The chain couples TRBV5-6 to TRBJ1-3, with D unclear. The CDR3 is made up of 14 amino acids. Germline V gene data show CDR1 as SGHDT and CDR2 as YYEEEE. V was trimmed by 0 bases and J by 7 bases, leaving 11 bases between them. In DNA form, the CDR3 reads TGTGCCAGCAGCTTGGTGGAGGTTGAGAACACCATATATTTT. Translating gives CASSLVEVENTIYF.

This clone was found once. CDR3 protein: CATRPRGGDRYEQFF. Written as DNA, the CDR3 is TGTGCCACCAGACCCCGCGGGGGAGATAGGTATGAGCAGTTCTTC. The rearrangement uses TRBV15 and TRBJ2-1; 7 bases are shared with TRBD2. The germline gives CDR1 LNHNV, CDR2 YYDKDF (reference sequence). This CDR3 spans 15 amino acids. V dropped 6 bases and J dropped 8; count of bases not matched to a gene: 13.

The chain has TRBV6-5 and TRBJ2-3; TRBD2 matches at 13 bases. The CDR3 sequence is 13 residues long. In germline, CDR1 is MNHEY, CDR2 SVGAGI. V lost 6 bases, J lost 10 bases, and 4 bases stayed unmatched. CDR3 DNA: TGTGCCAGCAGAGATGGGACTAGCGGGGCGCAGTATTTT. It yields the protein CASRDGTSGAQYF.

CDR3 residues: CAWSKGGGEQYF. The CDR3 DNA follows: TGTGCCTGGAGTAAGGGCGGGGGGGAGCAGTACTTC. The chain couples TRBV30 to TRBJ2-7, with 8 nucleotides matching TRBD2. The trim removed 2 bases at V and 7 bases at J, leaving 4 bases unmatched. This CDR3 has 12 residues. Germline CDR1 GTSNPN, CDR2 SVGIG (reference sequence).

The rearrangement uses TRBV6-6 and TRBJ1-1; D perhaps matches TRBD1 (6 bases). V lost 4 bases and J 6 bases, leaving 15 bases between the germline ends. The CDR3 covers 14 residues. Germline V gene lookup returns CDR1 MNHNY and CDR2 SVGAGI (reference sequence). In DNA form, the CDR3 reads TGTGCCAGCAGTTCTCCCTCACAGGGACCTGAAGCTTTCTTT. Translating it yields CASSSPSQGPEAFF.

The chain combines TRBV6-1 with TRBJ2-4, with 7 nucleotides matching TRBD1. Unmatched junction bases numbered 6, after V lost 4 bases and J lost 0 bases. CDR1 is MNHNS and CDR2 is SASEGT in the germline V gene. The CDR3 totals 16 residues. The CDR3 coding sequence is TGTGCCAGCAGTGGGGGGACAGTTCTAGCCAAAAACATTCAGTACTTC. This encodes CASSGGTVLAKNIQYF.

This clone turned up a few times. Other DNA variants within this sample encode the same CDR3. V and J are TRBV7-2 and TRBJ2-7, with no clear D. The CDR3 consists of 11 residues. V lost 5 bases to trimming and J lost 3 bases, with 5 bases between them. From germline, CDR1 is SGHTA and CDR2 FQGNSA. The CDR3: CASSRSYEQYF. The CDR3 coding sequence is TGTGCCAGCAGCCGAAGCTACGAGCAGTACTTC.

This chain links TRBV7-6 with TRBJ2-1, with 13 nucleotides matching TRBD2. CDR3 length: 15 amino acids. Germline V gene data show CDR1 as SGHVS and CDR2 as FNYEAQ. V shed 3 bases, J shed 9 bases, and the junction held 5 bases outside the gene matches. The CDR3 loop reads CASSLGLAGWSEQFF. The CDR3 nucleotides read TGTGCCAGCAGCTTGGGACTAGCGGGATGGAGTGAGCAGTTCTTC.

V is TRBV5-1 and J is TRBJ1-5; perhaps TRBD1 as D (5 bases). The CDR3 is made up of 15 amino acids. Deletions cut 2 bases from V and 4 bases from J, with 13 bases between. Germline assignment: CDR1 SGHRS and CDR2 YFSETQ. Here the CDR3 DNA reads TGCGCCAGCAGCTTAAACTCCGGGGGGAATCAGCCCCAGCATTTT. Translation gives CASSLNSGGNQPQHF.

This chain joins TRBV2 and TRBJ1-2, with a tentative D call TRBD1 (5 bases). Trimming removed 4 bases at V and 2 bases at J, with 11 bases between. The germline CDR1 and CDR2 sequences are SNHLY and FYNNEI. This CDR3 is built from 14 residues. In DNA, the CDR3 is TGTGCCAGCAGTGGGCCGGGACTCAACTATGGCTACACCTTC. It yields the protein CASSGPGLNYGYTF.

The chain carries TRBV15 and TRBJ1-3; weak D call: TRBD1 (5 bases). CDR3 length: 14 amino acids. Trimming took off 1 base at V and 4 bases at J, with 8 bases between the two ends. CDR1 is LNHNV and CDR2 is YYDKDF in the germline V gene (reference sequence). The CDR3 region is CATSRAGAGNTIYF. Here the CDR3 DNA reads TGTGCCACCAGCAGAGCCGGGGCAGGAAACACCATATATTTT.

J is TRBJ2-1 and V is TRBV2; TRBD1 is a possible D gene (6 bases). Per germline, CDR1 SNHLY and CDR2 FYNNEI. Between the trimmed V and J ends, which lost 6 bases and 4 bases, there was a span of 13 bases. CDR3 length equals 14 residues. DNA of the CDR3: TGTGCCAGCAGCTTACCGGACAGATACAATGAGCAGTTCTTC. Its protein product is CASSLPDRYNEQFF.

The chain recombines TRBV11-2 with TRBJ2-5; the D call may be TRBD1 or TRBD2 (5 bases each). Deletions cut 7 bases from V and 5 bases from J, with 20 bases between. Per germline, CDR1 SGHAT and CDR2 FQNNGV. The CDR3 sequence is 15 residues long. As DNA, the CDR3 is TGTGCCAGCACTCTGCACGGCGAGGGGTGGGAGACCCAGTACTTC. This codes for CASTLHGEGWETQYF.

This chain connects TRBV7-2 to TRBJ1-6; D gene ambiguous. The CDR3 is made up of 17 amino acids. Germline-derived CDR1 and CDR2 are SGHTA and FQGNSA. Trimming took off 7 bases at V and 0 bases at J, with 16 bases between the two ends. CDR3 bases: TGTGCCAGCAACTTGGACCCCCGTGGCTCCTATAATTCACCCCTCCACTTT. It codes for CASNLDPRGSYNSPLHF.

The CDR3 loop is CASSSLKETQYF. The CDR3 coding sequence is TGTGCCAGTAGTTCTTTAAAGGAGACCCAGTACTTC. The chain carries TRBV19 and TRBJ2-5; no clear D gene. Trimming pared 5 bases from V and 5 bases from J, leaving 9 bases between. Per the germline V gene, CDR1 is LNHDA and CDR2 is SQIVND (reference sequence). The CDR3 is 12 amino acids.

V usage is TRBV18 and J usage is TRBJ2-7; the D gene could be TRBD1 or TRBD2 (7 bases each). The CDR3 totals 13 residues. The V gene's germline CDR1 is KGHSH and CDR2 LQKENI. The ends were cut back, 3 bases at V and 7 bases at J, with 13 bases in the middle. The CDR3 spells CASSPLQGGEQYF. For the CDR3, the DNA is TGTGCCAGCTCACCTCTCCAGGGGGGGGAGCAGTACTTC.

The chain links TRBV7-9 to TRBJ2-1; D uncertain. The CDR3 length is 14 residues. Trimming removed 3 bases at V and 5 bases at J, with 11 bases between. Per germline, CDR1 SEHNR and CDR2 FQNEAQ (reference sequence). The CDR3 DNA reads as TGTGCCAGCAGCTTCATGACTGAGAACAATGAGCAGTTCTTC. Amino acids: CASSFMTENNEQFF.

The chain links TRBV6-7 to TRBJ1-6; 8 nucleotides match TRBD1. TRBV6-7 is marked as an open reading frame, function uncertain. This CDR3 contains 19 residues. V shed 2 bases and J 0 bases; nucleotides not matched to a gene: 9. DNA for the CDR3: TGTGCCAGCAGTTACCAAAAGGGACAGGATAACTCCTATAATTCACCCCTCCACTTT. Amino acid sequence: CASSYQKGQDNSYNSPLHF.

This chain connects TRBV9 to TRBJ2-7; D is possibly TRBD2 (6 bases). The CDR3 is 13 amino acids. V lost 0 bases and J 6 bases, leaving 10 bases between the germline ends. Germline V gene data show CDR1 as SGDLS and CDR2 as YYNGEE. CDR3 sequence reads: CASSVEDSGEQYF. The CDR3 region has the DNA TGTGCCAGCAGCGTAGAGGATAGCGGCGAGCAGTACTTC. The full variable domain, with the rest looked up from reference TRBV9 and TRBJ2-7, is DSGVTQTPKHLITATGQRVTLRCSPRSGDLSVYWYQQSLDQGLQFLIQYYNGEERAKGNILERFSAQQFPDLHSELNLSSLELGDSALYFCASSVEDSGEQYFGPGTRLTVT.

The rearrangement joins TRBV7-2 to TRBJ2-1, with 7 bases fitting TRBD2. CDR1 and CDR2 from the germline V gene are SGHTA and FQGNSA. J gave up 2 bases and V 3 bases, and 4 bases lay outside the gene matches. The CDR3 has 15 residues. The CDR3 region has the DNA TGTGCCAGCAGCTTGGCGACTAGCACCTACAATGAGCAGTTCTTC. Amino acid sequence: CASSLATSTYNEQFF.